In its sample, the clone carrying this T cell receptor beta chain was seen once. This entry comes from a study of CD8 T cells in Susac syndrome. The RNA input was roughly 0.45 to 1 ug, and it was reverse transcribed with random hexamers. Amplification of TCR beta CDR3 by immunoSEQ multiplex PCR spanned 54 Vbeta and 13 Jbeta. TCRdb reanalysed the immunoSEQ multiplex PCR reads using MiXCR and keeps one entry per CDR3 protein. The sample comprises about 85,000 distinct CDR3 sequences, just under 95% of which are singletons, and about 0.45% rests with the top ten. Sequencing was done on a sample of CD8+ T cells from PBMCs. This TCR was recovered from a human donor with Susac syndrome.

The CDR3 nucleotides read TGCAGTGCTAGAGACCGGGCGGGGGTCTCCTACGAGCAGTACTTC. This encodes CSARDRAGVSYEQYF. This chain uses TRBV20-1 with TRBJ2-7; 7 nucleotides match TRBD2. Germline lookup yields CDR1 DFQATT and CDR2 SNEGSKA (reference sequence). V lost 0 bases to trimming and J lost 0 bases; unmatched junction nucleotides: 5. CDR3 size: 15 residues.